A single sample gave rise to the 20 T cell receptor beta chains below, sequenced in a study of T-cell reconstitution after alpha-beta-depleted transplantation in children. For TCRbeta, the library was prepared with unique molecular identifiers. One entry per CDR3 protein results from TCRdb running MiXCR on the PCR reads. The sample has over 550,000 distinct CDR3 sequences, roughly 10% seen once. The sample in question was PBMCs from the stem cell graft donor, obtained from the stem cell graft. These TCRs come from a human donor who donated a stem cell graft to a child with acute myeloid leukemia.

The table lists this clonotype with many counts. The CDR3 loop reads CASSLDRATGNTIYF. The CDR3 nucleotides read TGTGCCAGCAGCTTAGACAGGGCGACTGGAAACACCATATATTTT. The chain joins TRBV11-2 to TRBJ1-3; a possible D gene is TRBD1 (5 bases). There are 15 residues in the CDR3. Germline CDR1 and CDR2: SGHAT and FQNNGV. The V end was cut by 0 bases, the J end by 2 bases, with 8 bases between.

This sequence joins TRBV30 and TRBJ1-1; 7 positions match TRBD1. This CDR3 is built from 12 residues. V gave up 1 base and J gave up 7 bases; unmatched junction bases: 3. In germline, CDR1 is GTSNPN, CDR2 SVGIG (reference sequence). CDR3 nucleotides: TGTGCCTGGAGTGCGGGACAGTATGAAGCTTTCTTT. Translating it yields CAWSAGQYEAFF.

The table lists this clonotype with a few counts. This sequence joins TRBV30 and TRBJ2-7; TRBD1 agrees at 7 bases. The CDR3 runs 13 residues. Trimming at V came to 4 bases and at J to 3 bases, leaving 6 bases not matched to a gene. Germline V gives CDR1 GTSNPN, CDR2 SVGIG (reference sequence). The CDR3 DNA follows: TGTGCCTGGATAGGGGGACAGAACTACGAGCAGTACTTC. The encoded protein is CAWIGGQNYEQYF.

The rearrangement links TRBV12-3 or TRBV12-4 to TRBJ1-1; D remains ambiguous. CDR3 length equals 15 residues. The germline V and J ends were trimmed by 6 bases and 3 bases, with 17 bases remaining between them. CDR3 nucleotides: TGTGCCAGCAGCCGCCGTGCGGGAGGGCACACTGAAGCTTTCTTT. It translates to CASSRRAGGHTEAFF.

The gene calls are TRBV5-5 and TRBJ2-1; 7 bases fit TRBD1. The CDR3 is made up of 14 amino acids. Germline V CDR1 and CDR2: SGHKS, YYEKEE (reference sequence). J was trimmed by 5 bases and V by 3 bases; bases with no gene match: 5. CDR3 DNA: TGTGCCAGCAGCTGGTGGGACAGCGACAATGAGCAGTTCTTC. Translating it yields CASSWWDSDNEQFF.

This clonotype was seen repeatedly, ten times or more. The chain combines TRBV6-5 with TRBJ2-7, with 9 bases aligning to TRBD1. Germline V gene lookup returns CDR1 MNHEY and CDR2 SVGAGI. The junction had 5 bases not matched to a gene; V was cut back by 8 bases and J by 6 bases. This CDR3 is built from 12 residues. The CDR3 region has the DNA TGTGCCAGCGCGAAGACAGGGGGCGAGCAGTACTTC. Translating gives CASAKTGGEQYF.

Turning to this clonotype: The missing conserved phenylalanine or tryptophan at the end of this CDR3 makes a read error likely. The CDR3 DNA follows: TGTGCCAGCAGCCGGGACAACTACAATGAGCAGTTCTTG. Translating gives CASSRDNYNEQFL. The rearrangement joins TRBV3-1 to TRBJ2-1; perhaps TRBD1 as D (6 bases). The CDR3 spans 13 residues. The V end lost 4 bases, the J end lost 3 bases, and 7 bases lay between the germline ends. CDR1 LGHDT and CDR2 YNNKEL come from the germline V gene (reference sequence).

This clonotype has more than one count but fewer than ten. This sequence joins TRBV20-1 and TRBJ1-5, with D uncertain. The CDR3 runs 17 residues. Trimming took off 1 base at V and 2 bases at J, with 18 bases between the two ends. The germline gives CDR1 DFQATT, CDR2 SNEGSKA (reference sequence). The CDR3: CSARAWTLSFGNQPQHF. The CDR3 nucleotides are TGCAGTGCTAGAGCCTGGACCCTGAGTTTCGGCAATCAGCCCCAGCATTTT.

This clonotype was found many times. This chain connects TRBV7-2 to TRBJ2-3; 9 nucleotides agree with TRBD1. Germline values: CDR1 SGHTA, CDR2 FQGNSA. Unmatched junction bases numbered 12, after V lost 5 bases and J lost 3 bases. The CDR3 loop spans 17 amino acids. The DNA for the CDR3 is TGTGCCAGCAGCAATAACAGGGGGCTGGGAACAACAGATACGCAGTATTTT. It is translated as CASSNNRGLGTTDTQYF.

V gene TRBV4-1 combines with J gene TRBJ2-1; D may be TRBD2 (5 bases). The CDR3 is 16 amino acids. Per the germline V gene, CDR1 is MGHRA and CDR2 is YSYEKL. V was pared by 1 base and J by 0 bases, with 10 bases between. CDR3 DNA: TGCGCCAGCAGCCAAGCCCCCACTAGCTCCTACAATGAGCAGTTCTTC. Encoded protein: CASSQAPTSSYNEQFF.

This clonotype was observed at least ten times. V usage is TRBV25-1 and J usage is TRBJ1-2; D uncertain. This CDR3 is 14 amino acids long. CDR1 and CDR2 from the germline V gene are MGHDK and SYGVNS. V lost 4 bases, J lost 3 bases, and 12 bases lay in between. DNA for the CDR3: TGTGCCAGCAGTGGGGGAGCACAGTACTATGGCTACACCTTC. The encoded protein is CASSGGAQYYGYTF.

This sequence joins TRBV5-1 and TRBJ2-7; 12 nucleotides agree with TRBD2. The V gene's germline CDR1 is SGHRS and CDR2 YFSETQ. J lost 5 bases, V lost 5 bases, and 11 bases had no gene match. CDR3 length equals 16 residues. CDR3 in amino acids: CASRIFGTSGFDEQYF. CDR3 in DNA: TGCGCCAGCAGGATTTTTGGGACTAGCGGGTTCGACGAGCAGTACTTC.

This clonotype showed up just a few times. The chain couples TRBV20-1 to TRBJ2-7; TRBD1 matches at 12 bases. This CDR3 region has 15 residues. Germline CDR1 reads DFQATT; CDR2 reads SNEGSKA (reference sequence). J lost 5 bases, V lost 5 bases, and 10 bases had no gene match. In DNA form, the CDR3 reads TGCAGTGCTCAGATCCGGGACAGGGGGCAAAACGAGCAGTACTTC. This translates into CSAQIRDRGQNEQYF.

V is TRBV12-3 or TRBV12-4 and J is TRBJ2-7; D ambiguous. This CDR3 has 14 residues. Deletions cut 2 bases from V and 0 bases from J, with 8 bases between. The CDR3 region is CASSLKASSYEQYF. The CDR3 nucleotides are TGTGCCAGCAGTTTAAAAGCGAGCTCCTACGAGCAGTACTTC.

The table lists this clonotype with a few counts. For the CDR3, the DNA is TGTGCCATCAGTGTTCTTAGGGCGGCGGGAGGCGGGGATGAGCAGTTCTTC. Amino acid sequence: CAISVLRAAGGGDEQFF. The V gene is TRBV10-3, the J gene TRBJ2-1, with TRBD2 matching over 8 bases. The trim removed 4 bases at V and 8 bases at J, leaving 16 bases unmatched. This CDR3 contains 17 residues. The germline CDR1 and CDR2 sequences are ENHRY and SYGVKD.

There are a few counts of this clonotype. The rearrangement uses TRBV5-1 and TRBJ2-3, with D possibly being TRBD1 (5 bases). Germline V CDR1 and CDR2: SGHRS, YFSETQ. The V gene lost 4 bases and the J gene lost 4 bases, with 10 bases spanning the gap. The CDR3 loop spans 13 amino acids. CDR3 sequence: CASSTQGADTQYF. DNA of the CDR3: TGCGCCAGCAGCACGCAGGGCGCAGATACGCAGTATTTT. Full variable domain (missing parts from reference TRBV5-1 and TRBJ2-3): KAGVTQTPRYLIKTRGQQVTLSCSPISGHRSVSWYQQTPGQGLQFLFEYFSETQRNKGNFPGRFSGRQFSNSRSEMNVSTLELGDSALYLCASSTQGADTQYFGPGTRLTVL.

Only a few counts were recorded for this clonotype. The chain has TRBV12-3 or TRBV12-4 and TRBJ2-3; tentative D call: TRBD2 (6 bases). The CDR3 totals 14 residues. Trimming shortened V by 7 bases and J by 6 bases, and 17 bases separated the two germline ends. This CDR3 reads CASTSPTSSDTQYF. The CDR3 DNA reads as TGTGCCAGCACCTCCCCAACTAGCTCGGATACGCAGTATTTT.

This clonotype has ten or more counts. The rearrangement links TRBV4-3 to TRBJ1-4; no reliable D call. The CDR3 sequence is 14 residues long. Trimming removed 1 base at V and 2 bases at J, with 5 bases between. Germline-derived CDR1 and CDR2 are LGHNA and YSLEER. CDR3 loop: CASSQVITNEKLFF. CDR3 DNA sequence: TGCGCCAGCAGCCAAGTTATCACTAATGAAAAACTGTTTTTT.

This rearrangement joins TRBV5-6 to TRBJ1-5; D possibly corresponds to TRBD1 (5 bases). Trimming cost V 1 base and J 1 base, with 12 bases left between them. CDR1 is SGHDT, CDR2 YYEEEE, per germline. The CDR3 runs 16 residues. The CDR3 protein is CASSLIGARSNQPQHF. The CDR3 coding sequence is TGTGCCAGCAGCTTGATAGGGGCCCGGAGCAATCAGCCCCAGCATTTT.

This clonotype was observed a handful of times. The chain links TRBV20-1 to TRBJ2-7; D is undetermined. CDR1 and CDR2 (germline): DFQATT, SNEGSKA (reference sequence). The V gene lost 3 bases and the J gene lost 4 bases, with 10 bases spanning the gap. There are 12 residues in the CDR3. CDR3 DNA sequence: TGCAGTGCTAGTAAGGTGGGGTACGAGCAGTACTTC. Translating gives CSASKVGYEQYF.